The 17 T cell receptor beta chains reported below all come from one sample, sequenced in a study of diagnostic markers for celiac disease. TCRdb reprocessed the reads and stores each CDR3 protein as one record, lacking DNA. This sample's clone table lists over 650 distinct CDR3 sequences. The source material was either unsorted cells or a sorted T cell fraction (not recorded which). These receptors were collected from a human donor. This table probably holds off-target reads from a library built for another chain.

This sequence joins TRBV5-1 and TRBJ1-1; the D call from TCRdb, TRBD1, cannot be confirmed without DNA. CDR3 length equals 15 residues. Germline V gene lookup returns CDR1 SGHRS and CDR2 YFSETQ. CDR3 sequence reads: CASSLNLGANTEAFF.

The chain joins TRBV7-9 to TRBJ1-1. The CDR3 is 15 residues long. CDR1 is SEHNR, CDR2 FQNEAQ, per germline (reference sequence). CDR3 in amino acids: CASSALRGAGFEAFF.

This clonotype shows up as medium-sized by frequency. V is TRBV28 and J is TRBJ2-7. The CDR3 runs to 13 residues. In germline, CDR1 is MDHEN, CDR2 SYDVKM. The CDR3 reads CASSPWLGSEQYF.

This chain uses TRBV5-1 with TRBJ2-3; TCRdb reports TRBD2, a call that lacks DNA to check it against. CDR1 SGHRS and CDR2 YFSETQ come from the germline V gene. CDR3 length: 14 amino acids. The CDR3 is CASGVAGPTDTQYF.

The rearrangement joins TRBV5-1 to TRBJ2-7. The CDR3 spans 12 residues. CDR1 SGHRS and CDR2 YFSETQ come from the germline V gene. CDR3 in amino acids: CASSLGTGEQYF.

The CDR3: CASSQEGGGSNQPQHF. The gene calls are TRBV4-2 and TRBJ1-5; TCRdb indicates TRBD1, and absent DNA this call remains unverified. The CDR3 runs to 16 residues. CDR1 and CDR2 (germline): LGHNA, YNFKEQ.

The V and J genes are TRBV5-6 and TRBJ1-3. Germline V CDR1 and CDR2: SGHDT, YYEEEE. The CDR3 runs 14 residues. The CDR3 reads CASGGDLSGNTIYF.

The J gene is TRBJ2-7, the V gene TRBV20-1; the TCRdb D gene call, TRBD2, has no DNA to confirm it. Germline V lookup: CDR1 DFQATT, CDR2 SNEGSKA (reference sequence). The CDR3 is made up of 16 amino acids. CDR3 region: CSARDGRGLLSYEQYF.

This clonotype is deemed medium-sized by its frequency. The V gene is TRBV6-5, the J gene TRBJ1-5. The length of the CDR3 is 17 residues. From germline, CDR1 is MNHEY and CDR2 SVGAGI. The CDR3 here is CASSPYRGEGHNQPQHF.

The rearrangement joins TRBV12-3 or TRBV12-4 to TRBJ1-1; the D call from TCRdb, TRBD1, cannot be confirmed without DNA. This CDR3 is 12 amino acids long. The CDR3 loop is CASTPGSTEAFF.

This clonotype is labeled medium-sized based on frequency. The chain uses TRBV28 and TRBJ2-2; TCRdb outputs TRBD1, but without DNA this stays unchecked. This CDR3 region has 15 residues. Germline V lookup: CDR1 MDHEN, CDR2 SYDVKM. CDR3 in amino acids: CASSPTTGLSGELFF.

The chain joins TRBV5-1 to TRBJ2-7; TCRdb picks TRBD1, but there is no DNA to check that call. CDR3 length equals 13 residues. Germline values: CDR1 SGHRS, CDR2 YFSETQ. CDR3 region: CASSSDDSYEQYF.

This clonotype counts as large by frequency. This chain joins TRBV27 and TRBJ2-7; TCRdb gives TRBD2 as the D gene, but with no DNA this cannot be confirmed. This CDR3 spans 15 amino acids. Germline V gives CDR1 MNHEY, CDR2 SMNVEV (reference sequence). The chain's CDR3 is CASSFEGVGYSEQYF.

The chain carries TRBV14 and TRBJ2-6. The CDR3 length is 15 residues. Per germline, CDR1 SGHDN and CDR2 FVKESK. CDR3: CASSRRSSGANVLTF.

Its frequency marks this clonotype as hyperexpanded. V gene TRBV4-1 combines with J gene TRBJ2-5; TCRdb returns TRBD1, unconfirmable since there is no DNA. The germline gives CDR1 MGHRA, CDR2 YSYEKL. This CDR3 has 14 residues. CDR3 sequence reads: CASSGVGGVETQYF.

Measured by frequency, this clonotype is medium-sized. V is TRBV2 and J is TRBJ1-6. Germline CDR1 SNHLY, CDR2 FYNNEI. The CDR3 is 17 residues long. The CDR3 loop reads CASSEFPSAGYKSPLHF.

Considering frequency, this clonotype is large. The J gene is TRBJ2-5, the V gene TRBV7-8; TCRdb returns TRBD2, unconfirmable since there is no DNA. This CDR3 spans 15 amino acids. CDR1 is SGHVS and CDR2 is FQNEAQ in the germline V gene. The CDR3 sequence: CASSSLAGVGETQYF.